These 12 T cell receptor beta chains share one sample of origin, sequenced in a study of cytomegalovirus exposure and HLA in healthy donors. Use of 60 Vbeta and 13 Jbeta primers characterized the PCR. Only in-frame clones appear in the TCRdb table, and some are missing; sequencing was by immunoSEQ multiplex PCR. The table records fewer than 180,000 clones, 50% to 75% of them present only once. Sample: PBMCs. These receptors came from a woman aged 55-70 years in good health and CMV-seropositive.

The V gene is TRBV27, the J gene TRBJ1-4, with TRBD1 matching 9 bases. The germline V gene encodes CDR1 MNHEY and CDR2 SMNVEV (reference sequence). The CDR3 has 15 residues. The J segment lost 4 bases and the V segment lost 4 bases, leaving 4 bases of the junction unmatched. The CDR3: CASSYGTGFNEKLFF. The CDR3 DNA follows: TGTGCCAGCAGTTACGGGACAGGGTTTAATGAAAAACTGTTTTTT. Drawing the rest from reference TRBV27 and TRBJ1-4, the complete variable domain is EAQVTQNPRYLITVTGKKLTVTCSQNMNHEYMSWYRQDPGLGLRQIYYSMNVEVTDKGDVPEGYKVSRKEKRNFPLILESPSPNQTSLYFCASSYGTGFNEKLFFGSGTQLSVL.

This clone appeared a few times. The chain uses TRBV19 and TRBJ2-1; 10 bases fit TRBD2. J lost 0 bases, V lost 3 bases, and 5 bases had no gene match. Germline CDR1 LNHDA, CDR2 SQIVND (reference sequence). The length of the CDR3 is 17 residues. CDR3 in DNA: TGTGCCAGTAGTATGATTAGCGGGAGGAACTCCTACAATGAGCAGTTCTTC. Amino acid sequence: CASSMISGRNSYNEQFF.

The chain employs TRBV2 and TRBJ2-1; D is possibly TRBD2 (6 bases). Trimming shortened V by 8 bases and J by 10 bases, and 12 bases separated the two germline ends. Germline CDR1 SNHLY, CDR2 FYNNEI. This CDR3 spans 11 amino acids. The CDR3 reads CASLLASEQFF. The DNA for the CDR3 is TGTGCCAGCTTACTAGCCTCCGAGCAGTTCTTC.

This clone came up once. The CDR3 reads CAWSETLVAGAHEQYF. The CDR3 coding sequence is TGTGCCTGGAGCGAAACCTTAGTAGCGGGAGCCCACGAGCAGTACTTC. The genes are TRBV30 and TRBJ2-7; 9 bases line up with TRBD2. This CDR3 is 16 amino acids long. V was clipped by 3 bases and J by 5 bases; unmatched bases: 14. Per the germline V gene, CDR1 is GTSNPN and CDR2 is SVGIG (reference sequence).

This clone was detected a few times. The rearrangement joins TRBV9 to TRBJ1-3; 7 bases match TRBD1. V was pared by 6 bases and J by 0 bases, with 3 bases of the junction left unmatched. The germline V gene has CDR1 SGDLS and CDR2 YYNGEE. This CDR3 is built from 14 residues. The CDR3 nucleotides are TGTGCCAGCAAGACAGGGTACTCTGGAAACACCATATATTTT. Protein: CASKTGYSGNTIYF.

This chain links TRBV2 with TRBJ2-7; 9 bases line up with TRBD1. Germline CDR1 and CDR2: SNHLY and FYNNEI. The CDR3 has 12 amino acids. The junction had 1 base not matched to a gene; V was cut back by 7 bases and J by 3 bases. As DNA, the CDR3 is TGTGCCAGCACGGACAGGGGCTACGAGCAGTACTTC. Protein product: CASTDRGYEQYF.

V is TRBV25-1 and J is TRBJ2-5; D may be TRBD2 (6 bases). Matching the DNA end better, TRBJ2-7 makes the J call doubtful. This CDR3 spans 14 amino acids. The germline V gene has CDR1 MGHDK and CDR2 SYGVNS. The CDR3: CASSFSSTRGEQYF. The CDR3 DNA follows: TGTGCCAGCAGCTTCTCCTCGACTAGAGGCGAGCAGTACTTC.

V is TRBV7-9 and J is TRBJ1-1; D not resolved. From germline, CDR1 is SEHNR and CDR2 FQNEAQ (reference sequence). This CDR3 comprises 13 residues. The germline V and J ends were trimmed by 3 bases and 3 bases, with 8 bases remaining between them. Written as DNA, the CDR3 is TGTGCCAGCAGCTTTGTGAGAGACACTGAAGCTTTCTTT. It is translated as CASSFVRDTEAFF.

This chain connects TRBV9 to TRBJ2-3; tentative D call: TRBD2 (6 bases). Germline loops: CDR1 SGDLS, CDR2 YYNGEE. V was shortened by 0 bases and J by 4 bases, with 12 bases between the two germline ends. The CDR3 extends over 15 amino acids. The CDR3 loop reads CASSVGRGSADTQYF. As DNA, the CDR3 is TGTGCCAGCAGCGTAGGACGGGGGAGCGCAGATACGCAGTATTTT. The full variable domain, completed using reference TRBV9 and TRBJ2-3, is DSGVTQTPKHLITATGQRVTLRCSPRSGDLSVYWYQQSLDQGLQFLIQYYNGEERAKGNILERFSAQQFPDLHSELNLSSLELGDSALYFCASSVGRGSADTQYFGPGTRLTVL.

CDR3 sequence reads: CASSLSATGGWRQFF. The CDR3 DNA reads TGTGCCAGCAGTTTATCCGCTACAGGGGGGTGGAGGCAGTTCTTC. The chain is built from TRBV28 and TRBJ2-1; 8 bases map to TRBD1. The CDR3 runs to 15 residues. The V segment lost 1 base and the J segment 12 bases; nucleotides outside the gene matches: 11. CDR1 and CDR2 (germline): MDHEN, SYDVKM.

In its sample, this clone was seen a few times. The gene calls are TRBV10-3 and TRBJ1-2; D unresolved. V was shortened by 3 bases and J by 5 bases, with 13 bases between the two germline ends. The CDR3 is 14 amino acids. CDR1 is ENHRY, CDR2 SYGVKD, per germline. CDR3 sequence reads: CAISDGVGYYGYTF. CDR3 in DNA: TGTGCCATCAGTGACGGGGTCGGATATTATGGCTACACCTTC.

CDR3 protein: CASSPQGVTNEKLFF. The CDR3, as DNA: TGTGCCAGCAGTCCACAGGGGGTAACTAATGAAAAACTGTTTTTT. This chain connects TRBV28 to TRBJ1-4; 8 bases fit TRBD1. J lost 1 base, V lost 5 bases, and 3 bases had no gene match. CDR3 length: 15 amino acids. Germline loops: CDR1 MDHEN, CDR2 SYDVKM. Based on the CDR3 plus reference TRBV28 and TRBJ1-4, the full variable domain is DVKVTQSSRYLVKRTGEKVFLECVQDMDHENMFWYRQDPGLGLRLIYFSYDVKMKEKGDIPEGYSVSREKKERFSLILESASTNQTSMYLCASSPQGVTNEKLFFGSGTQLSVL.